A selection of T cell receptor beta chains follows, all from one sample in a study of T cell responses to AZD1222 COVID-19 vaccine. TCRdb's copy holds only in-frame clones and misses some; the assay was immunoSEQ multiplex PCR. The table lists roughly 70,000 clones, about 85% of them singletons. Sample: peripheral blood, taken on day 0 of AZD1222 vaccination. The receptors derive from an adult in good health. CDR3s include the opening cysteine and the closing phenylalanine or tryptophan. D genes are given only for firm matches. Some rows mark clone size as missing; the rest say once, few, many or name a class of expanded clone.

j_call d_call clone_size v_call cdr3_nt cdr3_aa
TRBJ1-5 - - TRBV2 TGTGCCAGTACGGTTAGCAATCAGCCCCAGCATTTT CASTVSNQPQHF
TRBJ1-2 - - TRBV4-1 TGCGCCAGCAGCCGGGAAATTGTAAAGGGGGTAGACAGCGGCTACACCTTC CASSREIVKGVDSGYTF
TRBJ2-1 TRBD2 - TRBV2 TGTGCCAGCAGCAGACTAGCGGGCCTTAACAATGAGCAGTTCTTC CASSRLAGLNNEQFF
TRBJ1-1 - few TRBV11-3 TGTGCCAGCAGCCGAGGGGGATGGAACACTGAAGCTTTCTTT CASSRGGWNTEAFF
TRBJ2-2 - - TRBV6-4 TGTGCCAGCAGTGAGGGGGACACCGGGGAGCTGTTTTTT CASSEGDTGELFF
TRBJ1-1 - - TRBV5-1 TGCGCCAGCAGCTTGGACAGGGCCAACACTGAAGCTTTCTTT CASSLDRANTEAFF
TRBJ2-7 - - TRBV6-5 TGTGCCAGCAGATCGGGACTCTCCTACGAGCAGTACTTC CASRSGLSYEQYF
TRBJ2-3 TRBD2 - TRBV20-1 TGCAGTGCTAGTATTAGCGGGGGGAATACGCAGTATTTT CSASISGGNTQYF
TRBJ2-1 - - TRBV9 TGTGCCAGCAGCGAAAGCGGATACTCCTACAATGAGCAGTTCTTC CASSESGYSYNEQFF
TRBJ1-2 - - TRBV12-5 TGTGCTAGTGGTCCGAAACCGACGACATATGGCTACACCTTC CASGPKPTTYGYTF
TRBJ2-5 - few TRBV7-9 TGTGCCAGCAGCCTTGGACACCAAGTGAGAGAGACCCAGTACTTC CASSLGHQVRETQYF
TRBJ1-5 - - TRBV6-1 TGTGCCAGCAGTGAAGCAGGGGGGACTTTTCAGCCCCAGCATTTT CASSEAGGTFQPQHF
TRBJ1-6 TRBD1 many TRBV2 TGTGCCAGCAGCGACCTGACAGGGACTAATTCACCCCTCCACTTT CASSDLTGTNSPLHF
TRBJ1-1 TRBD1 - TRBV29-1 TGCAGCGTTGAGGACACAGGGGCGCCTTTCTTT CSVEDTGAPFF
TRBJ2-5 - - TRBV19 TGTGCCAGTAGGGCACAGGAGACCCAGTACTTC CASRAQETQYF
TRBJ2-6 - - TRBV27 TGTGCCAGCAGTTTATCCCCCCCGGGTACTGGGGCCAACGTCCTGACTTTC CASSLSPPGTGANVLTF
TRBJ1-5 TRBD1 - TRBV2 TGTGCCAGCAAGACAGGGGTGGTCAATCAGCCCCAGCATTTT CASKTGVVNQPQHF
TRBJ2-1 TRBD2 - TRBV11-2 TGTGCCAGCAGCTTACTAGCGGGGAAATACAATGAGCAGTTCTTC CASSLLAGKYNEQFF
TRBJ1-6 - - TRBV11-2 TGTGCCAGCAGCTTAGGGCGGGGTGGTAATTCACCCCTCCACTTT CASSLGRGGNSPLHF
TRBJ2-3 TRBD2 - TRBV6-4 TGTGCCAGCAGAGAGACTAGCGGGGGCACAGATACGCAGTATTTT CASRETSGGTDTQYF
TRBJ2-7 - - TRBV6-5 TGTGCCAGCAGCAGGGACCACTACGAGCAGTACTTC CASSRDHYEQYF
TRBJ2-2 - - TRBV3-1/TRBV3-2 TGTGCCAGCAGCCACACGACTTCAACCGGGGAGCTGTTTTTT CASSHTTSTGELFF
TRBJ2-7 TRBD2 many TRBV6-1 TGTGCCAGCAGTGAACTAGCGGGAACCTCCTACGAGCAGTACTTC CASSELAGTSYEQYF
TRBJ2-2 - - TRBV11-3 TGTGCCAGCAGCTTCGGACTTATGAACACCGGGGAGCTGTTTTTT CASSFGLMNTGELFF
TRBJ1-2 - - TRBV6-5 TGTGCCAGCAGTCAGGTGCAGGTAGCTAACTATGGCTACACCTTC CASSQVQVANYGYTF
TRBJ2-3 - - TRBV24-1 TGTGCCACCAGTCTTTCCGGAACAGATACGCAGTATTTT CATSLSGTDTQYF
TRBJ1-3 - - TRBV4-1 TGCGCCAGCAGCCAAGCGCTTTTCGGGGCTGGAAACACCATATATTTT CASSQALFGAGNTIYF
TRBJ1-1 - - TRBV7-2 TGTGCCAGCAGCTTAGGGGGTGGGTACACTGAAGCTTTCTTT CASSLGGGYTEAFF